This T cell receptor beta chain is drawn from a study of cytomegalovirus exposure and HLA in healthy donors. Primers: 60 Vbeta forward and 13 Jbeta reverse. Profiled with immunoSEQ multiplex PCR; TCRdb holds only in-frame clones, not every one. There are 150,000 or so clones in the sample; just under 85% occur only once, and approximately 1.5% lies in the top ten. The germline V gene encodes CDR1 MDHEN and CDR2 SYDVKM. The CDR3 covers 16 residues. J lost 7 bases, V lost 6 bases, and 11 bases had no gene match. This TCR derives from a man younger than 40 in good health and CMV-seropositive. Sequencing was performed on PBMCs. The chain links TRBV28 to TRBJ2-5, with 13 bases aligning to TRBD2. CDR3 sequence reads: CASSPTTSGGSGTQYF. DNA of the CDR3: TGTGCCAGCAGCCCGACGACTAGCGGGGGGTCTGGGACCCAGTACTTC.